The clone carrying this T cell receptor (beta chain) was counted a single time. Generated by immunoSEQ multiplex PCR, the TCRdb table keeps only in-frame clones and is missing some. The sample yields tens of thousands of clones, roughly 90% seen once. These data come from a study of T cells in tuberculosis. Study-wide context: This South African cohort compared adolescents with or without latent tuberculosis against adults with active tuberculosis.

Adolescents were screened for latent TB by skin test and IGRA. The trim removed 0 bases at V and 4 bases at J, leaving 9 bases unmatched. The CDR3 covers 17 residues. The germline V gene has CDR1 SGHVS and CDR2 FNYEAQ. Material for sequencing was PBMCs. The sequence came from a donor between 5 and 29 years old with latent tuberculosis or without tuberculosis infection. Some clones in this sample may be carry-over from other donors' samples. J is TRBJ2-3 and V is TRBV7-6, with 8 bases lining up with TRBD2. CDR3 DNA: TGTGCCAGCAGCTTAGCGGTAACGGGAGGGCCAGCAGATACGCAGTATTTT. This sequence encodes CASSLAVTGGPADTQYF.